This T cell receptor beta chain appears in the sequencing data of a study of beta chain features in type 1 diabetes. General study findings and limits: A potential PCR bias toward shorter templates would be equal in patient and control samples.

The investigators reverse transcribed all of the isolated RNA, so they sequenced expressed TCRB transcripts. The assay was immunoSEQ multiplex PCR, and TCRdb's table has in-frame clones only and misses some. The sample yields 850,000 to 900,000 clones, about 17% seen once. This clone turned up a few times. Its antigen is currently unknown. Trimming cost V 7 bases and J 4 bases, with 19 bases left between them. Germline V gene sequence: CDR1 MNHNY, CDR2 SVGAGI (reference sequence). The CDR3 has 15 amino acids. In total, each donor contributed a single heparinised blood draw that averaged roughly 100 mL. Naive, central memory, regulatory and stem cell-like memory cells within the CD4+ compartment were sorted using CD45RO/CCR7/CD25/CD127/CD95/CD27.

Sequencing was carried out using naive CD4+ T cells from blood. This chain uses TRBV6-6 with TRBJ1-1; D ambiguous. The sequence was collected from a young woman in good health. CDR3 sequence: CASINVGVLGTEAFF. The DNA for the CDR3 is TGTGCCAGCATCAACGTTGGGGTTTTGGGCACTGAAGCTTTCTTT.